Listed below are T cell receptor beta chains from one sample, sequenced in a study of CD8 T cells in Susac syndrome. TCRdb independently ran MiXCR on the immunoSEQ multiplex PCR reads; one entry per CDR3 protein. Altogether some 260,000 distinct CDR3 sequences are present, roughly 81% being singletons, with the ten largest covering approximately 0.11%. Material for sequencing was CD8+ T cells from PBMCs. These receptors all stem from a human donor with multiple sclerosis. Each CDR3 is given with its conserved first and last residue. Fields, in order: D gene, J gene, clone size, V gene, CDR3 DNA, CDR3 protein. D genes are given only for firm matches. Some rows mark clone size as missing; the rest say once, few, many or name a class of expanded clone.

>TRBD2|TRBJ2-2|.|TRBV14
TGTGCCAGCAGCACGACTAGCGCAGGCGTCGGGATCGGGGAGCTGTTTTTT
CASSTTSAGVGIGELFF
>TRBD2|TRBJ2-7|.|TRBV2
TGTGCCAGCAGTGACCCCCGGACGAGCGGGAGGACTTACGAGCAGTACTTC
CASSDPRTSGRTYEQYF
>.|TRBJ2-1|.|TRBV27
TGTGCCAGCAGTTGGCGCACAGGTCACAATGAGCAGTTCTTC
CASSWRTGHNEQFF
>.|TRBJ2-2|.|TRBV28
TGTGCCAGCAGGGCCTTTTCGAACACCGGGGAGCTGTTTTTT
CASRAFSNTGELFF
>.|TRBJ2-5|.|TRBV28
TGTGCCAGCAGTTTTGGCCGGCTAGAGAACCAAGAGACCCAGTACTTC
CASSFGRLENQETQYF
>TRBD1|TRBJ2-7|few|TRBV5-4
TGTGCCAGCAGGGGGGACAGGAACTCCTACGAGCAGTACTTC
CASRGDRNSYEQYF
>TRBD1|TRBJ1-6|.|TRBV2
TGTGCCAGCCTGGACAGGGGTAGTACAGGGTCACCCCTCCACTTT
CASLDRGSTGSPLHF
>.|TRBJ2-7|.|TRBV25-1
TGTGCCAGCACCTCGGCCGGGGTTCGGTACGAGCAGTACTTC
CASTSAGVRYEQYF
>.|TRBJ2-3|.|TRBV27
TGTGCCAGCAGCCCGTCAGGGGAGAGCACAGATACGCAGTATTTT
CASSPSGESTDTQYF
>.|TRBJ2-7|.|TRBV27
TGTGCCAGCAGTGCCCTCCTGAGGAGCCACGAGCAGTACTTC
CASSALLRSHEQYF
>TRBD2|TRBJ2-1|.|TRBV5-1
TGCGCCAGCAGCGCGGGACTAGCGGGAGGCCCGTACAATGAGCAGTTCTTC
CASSAGLAGGPYNEQFF
>TRBD1|TRBJ1-5|.|TRBV24-1
TGTGCCACCAGTGATCGGACAGGATTCCAGCCCCAGCATTTT
CATSDRTGFQPQHF
>TRBD1|TRBJ1-4|.|TRBV4-1
TGCGCCAGCAGCCAAGGGGACAGGGGGGAAAAACTGTTTTTT
CASSQGDRGEKLFF
>TRBD1|TRBJ2-1|.|TRBV15
TGTGCCACCAGCAGGACAGGGACCTACAATGAGCAGTTCTTC
CATSRTGTYNEQFF
>TRBD2|TRBJ2-3|.|TRBV14
TGTGCCAGCAGCCAACCCGGGACTAGCGGGAGGTCGCAGTATTTT
CASSQPGTSGRSQYF
>.|TRBJ2-1|.|TRBV3-1
TGTGCCAGCAGCCAAGAGGGCGCGAGCTCCTACAATGAGCAGTTCTTC
CASSQEGASSYNEQFF
>.|TRBJ1-6|once|TRBV7-3
TGTGCCAGCAGCTCTTTCGCGGGAAATTCACCCCTCCACTTT
CASSSFAGNSPLHF
>TRBD2|TRBJ2-3|.|TRBV14
TGTGCCAGCAGCCTACTAGCGGGAGAGGTGGCGCAGTATTTT
CASSLLAGEVAQYF
>.|TRBJ1-1|.|TRBV5-1
TGCGCCAGCAGCTTGCATAACCGGGTTGAAGCTTTCTTT
CASSLHNRVEAFF
>.|TRBJ1-2|.|TRBV9
TGTGCCAGCAGCGTTCCGGGGAACTATGGCTACACCTTC
CASSVPGNYGYTF
>TRBD2|TRBJ2-7|.|TRBV27
TGTGCCAGCAGTTCGCTAGCGGGAGGACCCACCTACGAGCAGTACTTC
CASSSLAGGPTYEQYF
>.|TRBJ1-4|.|TRBV7-8
TGTGCCAGCAGTATGGAGACGGATAATGAAAAACTGTTTTTT
CASSMETDNEKLFF
>.|TRBJ2-2|.|TRBV7-9
TGTGCCAGCAGCTTAGGACCGCCTGGCGGGGAGCTGTTTTTT
CASSLGPPGGELFF
>TRBD1|TRBJ1-1|few|TRBV27
TGTGCCAGCAGTTTAGGGACAGGGGGTATCACTGAAGCTTTCTTT
CASSLGTGGITEAFF
>.|TRBJ2-2|.|TRBV9
TGTGCCACTACCGGGACCTACACCGGGGAGCTGTTTTTT
CATTGTYTGELFF
>.|TRBJ2-1|.|TRBV29-1
TGCAGCGTTGCAACGACAGGGAGAGCGGGCAATGAGCAGTTCTTC
CSVATTGRAGNEQFF